Listed below are T cell receptor beta chains from one sample, sequenced in a study of blood T cell repertoires in COVID-19. Clones were sequenced by immunoSEQ multiplex PCR, and TCRdb holds only the in-frame ones, with some missing. The table includes about 120,000 clones, around 88% detected once. Sequencing was done on a sample of peripheral blood. All receptors derive from an older man with active or convalescent COVID-19. Both conserved end residues are part of each CDR3. A D gene is named only where the DNA matches it firmly. Clone size is not always given. Where it is, it says once, few, many or a class for expanded clones.

-	TRBD2	TRBJ2-2	16	TRBV28	CASPPSGAANTGELFF	TGTGCCAGCCCCCCTAGCGGGGCCGCGAACACCGGGGAGCTGTTTTTT
-	TRBD2	TRBJ2-3	18	TRBV4-1	CASTLISGTSGSTDTQYF	TGCGCCAGCACCCTCATTTCCGGGACTAGCGGGAGCACAGATACGCAGTATTTT
-	-	TRBJ2-6	20	TRBV21-1	CASSPRRDRGLSSGANVLTF	TGTGCCAGCAGCCCACGACGGGACAGGGGCTTAAGCTCTGGGGCCAACGTCCTGACTTTC
-	-	TRBJ1-1	11	TRBV29-1	CSATDNTEAFF	TGCAGCGCCACAGATAACACTGAAGCTTTCTTT
-	TRBD1	TRBJ2-5	14	TRBV7-9	CASSYDRGWETQYF	TGTGCCAGCAGTTACGACAGGGGGTGGGAGACCCAGTACTTC
-	-	TRBJ1-4	15	TRBV7-2	CASSMRTSNNEKLFF	TGTGCCAGCAGCATGAGGACATCGAATAATGAAAAACTGTTTTTT
-	-	TRBJ1-1	13	TRBV6-5	CASSQQGGTEAFF	TGTGCCAGCAGTCAACAGGGCGGCACTGAAGCTTTCTTT
-	TRBD1	TRBJ2-2	14	TRBV19	CASSGTVNTGELFF	TGTGCCAGTAGTGGGACAGTGAACACCGGGGAGCTGTTTTTT
-	-	TRBJ2-3	13	TRBV3-1/TRBV3-2	CASSRTGTDTQYF	TGTGCCAGCAGCCGTACAGGGACAGATACGCAGTATTTT
-	-	TRBJ1-3	16	TRBV7-9	CASSFDDSDSGNTIYF	TGTGCCAGCAGCTTTGACGACAGCGACTCTGGAAACACCATATATTTT
-	-	TRBJ1-3	14	TRBV9	CASSATGSGNTIYF	TGTGCCAGCAGCGCGACGGGTTCTGGAAACACCATATATTTT
few	-	TRBJ2-1	14	TRBV9	CASGTGGAYNEQFF	TGTGCCAGCGGCACAGGTGGGGCCTACAATGAGCAGTTCTTC
-	-	TRBJ2-7	15	TRBV9	CASSVYPRGLNEQYF	TGTGCCAGCAGCGTATACCCGCGGGGTCTGAACGAGCAGTACTTC
-	-	TRBJ2-3	16	TRBV10-3	CAISEGRDISTDTQYF	TGTGCCATCAGTGAAGGTCGGGATATAAGCACAGATACGCAGTATTTT
-	-	TRBJ2-5	17	TRBV2	CASMGTRVAPVLETQYF	TGTGCCAGCATGGGGACTCGGGTGGCCCCAGTGCTAGAGACCCAGTACTTC
-	-	TRBJ2-3	16	TRBV4-3	CASSQTLWGGTDTQYF	TGCGCCAGCAGCCAGACTCTTTGGGGGGGCACAGATACGCAGTATTTT
-	-	TRBJ2-3	12	TRBV12-3/TRBV12-4	CASSPNTDTQYF	TGTGCCAGCAGTCCCAACACAGATACGCAGTATTTT
-	-	TRBJ2-7	16	TRBV6-5	CASSYSKAGSNYEQYF	TGTGCCAGCAGTTACTCGAAGGCAGGGTCAAACTACGAGCAGTACTTC
-	TRBD2	TRBJ2-3	14	TRBV7-3	CASSRGGTSSTQYF	TGTGCCAGCAGCCGAGGGGGGACTAGTAGTACGCAGTATTTT
-	-	TRBJ1-3	16	TRBV4-3	CASSQDRADSGNTIYF	TGCGCCAGCAGCCAAGACAGGGCAGACTCTGGAAACACCATATATTTT
-	TRBD2	TRBJ2-7	13	TRBV10-2	CASRTSGIYEQYF	TGCGCCAGCCGGACTAGCGGGATCTACGAGCAGTACTTC
-	TRBD1	TRBJ2-7	13	TRBV5-6	CASSWGQGYEQYF	TGTGCCAGCAGCTGGGGACAGGGCTACGAGCAGTACTTC
-	-	TRBJ2-7	15	TRBV14	CASSRKDSYSYEQYF	TGTGCCAGCAGCCGGAAGGACAGCTATTCCTACGAGCAGTACTTC
once	TRBD1	TRBJ2-3	17	TRBV5-6	CASSLVGTGGSADTQYF	TGTGCCAGCAGCTTGGTCGGGACAGGGGGCTCGGCAGATACGCAGTATTTT
-	-	TRBJ1-6	14	TRBV9	CASRGSSYNSPLHF	TGTGCCAGCCGAGGAAGCTCCTATAATTCACCCCTCCACTTT
-	-	TRBJ1-5	13	TRBV6-5	CASSYGQNQPQHF	TGTGCCAGCAGTTACGGACAGAATCAGCCCCAGCATTTT
few	TRBD1	TRBJ2-2	16	TRBV5-1	CASSPRGQGAPGELFF	TGCGCCAGCAGCCCCCGAGGACAGGGGGCCCCCGGGGAGCTGTTTTTT
-	-	TRBJ2-7	14	TRBV19	CASKGAGQNYEQYF	TGTGCCAGTAAAGGGGCCGGACAGAACTACGAGCAGTACTTC
-	-	TRBJ1-4	14	TRBV10-3	CAISATDLNEKLFF	TGTGCCATCAGTGCGACAGATCTTAATGAAAAACTGTTTTTT
-	-	TRBJ2-7	14	TRBV7-8	CASSTNGQYSEQYF	TGTGCCAGCAGCACAAACGGACAATACAGCGAGCAGTACTTC